This T cell receptor beta chain was obtained from a study of cytomegalovirus exposure and HLA in healthy donors. PCR involved 60 Vbeta and 13 Jbeta primers. TCRdb keeps only in-frame clones here, not all; method: immunoSEQ multiplex PCR. The sample lists about 110,000 clones, 60% to 85% occurring once. General observations from the study: Differences between HLA loci emerged in a later analysis of TCR association rates, with DRB1 most and HLA-C fewest. Apparent HLA restriction characterized most CMV-associated TCR beta chains in a later analysis.

About this clone: Its antigen is not known.

The germline V gene encodes CDR1 SGHNT and CDR2 YYREEE (reference sequence). This CDR3 contains 14 residues. The V and J ends lost 4 bases and 5 bases, in that order; junction bases with no gene match: 1. The chain is built from TRBV5-4 and TRBJ2-1; 12 bases fit TRBD2. The clonotype comes from a woman aged 55 to 70 in good health and CMV-seropositive. The material sequenced was PBMCs. The CDR3 DNA is TGTGCCAGCAGCAGACTAGCGGGAGACAATGAGCAGTTCTTC. Translating it yields CASSRLAGDNEQFF.